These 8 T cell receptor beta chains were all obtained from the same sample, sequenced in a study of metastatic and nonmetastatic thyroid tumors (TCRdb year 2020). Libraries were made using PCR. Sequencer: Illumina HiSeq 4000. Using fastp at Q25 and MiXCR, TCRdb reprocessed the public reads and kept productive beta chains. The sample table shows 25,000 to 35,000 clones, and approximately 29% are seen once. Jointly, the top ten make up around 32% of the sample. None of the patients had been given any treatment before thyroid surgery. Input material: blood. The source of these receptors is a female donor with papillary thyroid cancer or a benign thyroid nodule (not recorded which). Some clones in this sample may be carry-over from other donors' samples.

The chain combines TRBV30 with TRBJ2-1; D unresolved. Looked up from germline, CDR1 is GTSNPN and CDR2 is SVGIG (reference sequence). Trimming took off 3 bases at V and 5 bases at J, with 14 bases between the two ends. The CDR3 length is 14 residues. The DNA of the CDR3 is TGTGCCTGGAGCTGGAGCCCATCGGACAATGAGCAGTTCTTC. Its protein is CAWSWSPSDNEQFF.

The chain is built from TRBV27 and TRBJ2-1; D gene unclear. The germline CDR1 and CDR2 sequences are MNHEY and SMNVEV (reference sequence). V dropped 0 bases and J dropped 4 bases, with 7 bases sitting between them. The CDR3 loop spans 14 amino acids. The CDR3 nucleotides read TGTGCCAGCAGTTTATCGGGCCTATACAATGAGCAGTTCTTC. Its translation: CASSLSGLYNEQFF.

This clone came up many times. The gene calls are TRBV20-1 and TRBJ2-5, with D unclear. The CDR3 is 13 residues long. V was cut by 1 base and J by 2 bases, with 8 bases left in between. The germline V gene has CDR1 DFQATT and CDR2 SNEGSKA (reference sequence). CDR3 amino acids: CSARAAEQETQYF. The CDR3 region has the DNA TGCAGTGCTAGAGCGGCAGAACAAGAGACCCAGTACTTC.

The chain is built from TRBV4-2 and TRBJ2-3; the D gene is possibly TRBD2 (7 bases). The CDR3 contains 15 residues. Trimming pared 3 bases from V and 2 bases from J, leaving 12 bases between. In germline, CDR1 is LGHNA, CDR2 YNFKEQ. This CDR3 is CASSQRGDYTDTQYF. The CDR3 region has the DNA TGTGCCAGCAGCCAGAGGGGGGACTACACAGATACGCAGTATTTT.

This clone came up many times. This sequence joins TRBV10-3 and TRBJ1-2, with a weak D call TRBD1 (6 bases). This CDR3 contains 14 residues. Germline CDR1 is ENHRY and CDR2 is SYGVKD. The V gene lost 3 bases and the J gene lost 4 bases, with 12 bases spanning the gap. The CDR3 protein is CAISDEGGSYGYTF. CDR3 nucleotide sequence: TGTGCCATCAGTGATGAAGGGGGGTCCTATGGCTACACCTTC.

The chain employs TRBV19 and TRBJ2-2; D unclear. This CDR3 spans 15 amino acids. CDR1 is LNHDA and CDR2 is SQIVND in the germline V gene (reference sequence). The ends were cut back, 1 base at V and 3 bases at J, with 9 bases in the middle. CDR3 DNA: TGTGCCAGTAGTATAGCACAGTCGGACACCGGGGAGCTGTTTTTT. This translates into CASSIAQSDTGELFF.

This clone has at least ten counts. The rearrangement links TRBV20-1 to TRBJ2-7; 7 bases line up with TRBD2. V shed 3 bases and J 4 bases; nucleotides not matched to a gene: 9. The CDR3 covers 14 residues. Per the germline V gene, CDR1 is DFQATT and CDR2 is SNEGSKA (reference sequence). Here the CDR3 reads CSARLLAEGYEQYF. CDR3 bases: TGCAGTGCTAGGCTCCTAGCGGAGGGATACGAGCAGTACTTC.

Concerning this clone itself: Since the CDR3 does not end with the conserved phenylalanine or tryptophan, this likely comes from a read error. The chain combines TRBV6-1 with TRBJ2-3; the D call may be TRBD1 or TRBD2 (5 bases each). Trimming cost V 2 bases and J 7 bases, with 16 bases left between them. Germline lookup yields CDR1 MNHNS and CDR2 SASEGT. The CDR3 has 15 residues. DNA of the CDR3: TGTGCCAGCAGTGAACGGGCAGGGACCGCACATACGCAGTATTTA. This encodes CASSERAGTAHTQYL.